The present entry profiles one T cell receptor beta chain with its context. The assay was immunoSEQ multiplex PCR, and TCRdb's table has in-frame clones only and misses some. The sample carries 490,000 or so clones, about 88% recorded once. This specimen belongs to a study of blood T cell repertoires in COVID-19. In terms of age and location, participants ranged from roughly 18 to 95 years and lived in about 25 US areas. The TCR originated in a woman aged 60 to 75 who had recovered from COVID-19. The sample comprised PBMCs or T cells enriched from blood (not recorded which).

The CDR3 DNA sequence: TGTGCCACCACCGGGACAGGGGGGAACACTGAAGCTTTCTTT. Translated: CATTGTGGNTEAFF. The J gene is TRBJ1-1, the V gene TRBV10-3; 11 bases are a match to TRBD1. The V gene end was trimmed by 10 bases and the J gene end by 1 base; junction bases not matched to a gene: 5. This CDR3 spans 14 amino acids. Germline loops: CDR1 ENHRY, CDR2 SYGVKD.